One TCR beta chain is described in this entry. In the original analysis: Amplification of reference gene primers was used by the study to estimate nucleated cell counts. Some clones are missing from TCRdb's copy, which holds only in-frame ones; the method was immunoSEQ multiplex PCR. V and J calls and clone size are as listed in that table; D and trimming were resolved from the DNA. Counted here are some 150,000 clones, 87% occurring once; the ten biggest clones make up over 0.95%. The data are from a study of blood T cell repertoires in COVID-19. Study-level information: Sample material is recorded as cDNA or gDNA derived from T cells, B-cell-depleted T cells, or PBMCs.

The CDR3 is 15 residues long. Trimming took 0 bases from V and 8 from J, leaving 16 bases between them. Germline CDR1 LGHNA, CDR2 YNFKEQ. The sequenced material came from PBMCs or T cells enriched from blood (not recorded which). This clonotype originated in a human donor with acute COVID-19. The donor label of this sample is uncertain. This chain links TRBV4-2 with TRBJ1-2; D gene unclear. This CDR3 is CASSQDTLYPRGYTF. CDR3 DNA: TGTGCCAGCAGCCAAGACACGCTCTACCCACGGGGCTACACCTTC.